One sample yielded the 26 T cell receptor beta chains listed below, sequenced in a study of graft-versus-host responses after intestinal transplantation. Profiled with immunoSEQ multiplex PCR; TCRdb holds only in-frame clones, not every one. The table shows about 26,000 clones, with 82% occurring only once. Their antigens are not known. Source: unstimulated CD4+ T cells sorted from spleen or lymph node cells, taken before intestinal transplant. Source of these receptors: a human donor who received an intestinal transplant.

The chain recombines TRBV5-1 with TRBJ2-7; D remains unclear. The CDR3 has 13 amino acids. V was clipped by 0 bases and J by 3 bases, with 7 bases between them. The germline CDR1 and CDR2 sequences are SGHRS and YFSETQ. This CDR3 reads CASSLAESYEQYF. The CDR3 DNA reads TGCGCCAGCAGCTTGGCCGAGAGCTACGAGCAGTACTTC. The full variable domain, completed using reference TRBV5-1 and TRBJ2-7, is KAGVTQTPRYLIKTRGQQVTLSCSPISGHRSVSWYQQTPGQGLQFLFEYFSETQRNKGNFPGRFSGRQFSNSRSEMNVSTLELGDSALYLCASSLAESYEQYFGPGTRLTVT.

This clone was found a few times. The chain combines TRBV6-1 with TRBJ2-1; D is possibly TRBD2 (6 bases). The germline CDR1 and CDR2 sequences are MNHNS and SASEGT. Trimming cost V 4 bases and J 7 bases, with 11 bases left between them. The CDR3 extends over 13 amino acids. The CDR3 DNA sequence: TGTGCCAGCAGTGCGGTAGGGACTAATGAGCAGTTCTTC. Residues: CASSAVGTNEQFF.

This clone was observed a handful of times. The chain is built from TRBV6-1 and TRBJ2-7, with D perhaps matching TRBD1 (5 bases). Trimming removed 7 bases from V and 2 bases from J, with 15 bases in between. Looked up from germline, CDR1 is MNHNS and CDR2 is SASEGT. CDR3 length equals 14 residues. The CDR3 sequence is CASTVGALTYEQYF. In DNA form, the CDR3 reads TGTGCCAGCACCGTAGGGGCTCTCACCTACGAGCAGTACTTC.

This clone came up once. The gene calls are TRBV4-1 and TRBJ1-6; 7 nucleotides agree with TRBD1. J lost 6 bases, V lost 6 bases, and 2 bases had no gene match. Germline lookup yields CDR1 MGHRA and CDR2 YSYEKL. This CDR3 contains 13 residues. The chain's CDR3 is CASRNRGNSPLHF. DNA of the CDR3: TGCGCCAGCAGGAACAGGGGTAATTCACCCCTCCACTTT.

V and J are TRBV19 and TRBJ1-2; 8 nucleotides agree with TRBD1. The CDR3 is made up of 14 amino acids. Trimming took 3 bases from V and 8 from J; bases not matched to a gene: 8. Germline CDR1 and CDR2: LNHDA and SQIVND (reference sequence). CDR3 region: CASSIAQGGWGYTF. The CDR3 DNA reads TGTGCCAGTAGTATTGCACAGGGGGGATGGGGCTACACCTTC. The full variable domain, with the rest looked up from reference TRBV19 and TRBJ1-2, is DGGITQSPKYLFRKEGQNVTLSCEQNLNHDAMYWYRQDPGQGLRLIYYSQIVNDFQKGDIAEGYSVSREKKESFPLTVTSAQKNPTAFYLCASSIAQGGWGYTFGSGTRLTVV.

The chain carries TRBV6-1 and TRBJ1-5, with D possibly TRBD1 on 5 matching bases. The CDR3 spans 15 residues. From germline, CDR1 is MNHNS and CDR2 SASEGT. With 4 bases removed from V and 1 base from J, the gap between germline ends came to 11 bases. CDR3 coding DNA: TGTGCCAGCAGTGCTCGGGAGGGGAGCAATCAGCCCCAGCATTTT. It translates to CASSAREGSNQPQHF.

The genes are TRBV7-2 and TRBJ1-6; D is perhaps TRBD1 (6 bases). CDR1 is SGHTA, CDR2 FQGNSA, per germline. V lost 1 base to trimming and J lost 7 bases, with 11 bases between them. The CDR3 runs 15 residues. In DNA form, the CDR3 reads TGTGCCAGCAGCTTAGAGGGGGGGAGGAATTCACCCCTCCACTTT. Its protein is CASSLEGGRNSPLHF.

The chain uses TRBV7-7 and TRBJ2-5; tentatively, D is TRBD1 or TRBD2 (5 bases each). Germline V gene lookup returns CDR1 SSHAT and CDR2 FNYEAQ (reference sequence). CDR3 length equals 15 residues. The ends were cut back, 5 bases at V and 2 bases at J, with 15 bases in the middle. The CDR3 reads CASSKTGTPQETQYF. The CDR3 DNA reads TGTGCCAGCAGCAAGACCGGGACGCCACAAGAGACCCAGTACTTC.

This sequence joins TRBV19 and TRBJ2-3; TRBD1 matches at 7 bases. Germline loops: CDR1 LNHDA, CDR2 SQIVND (reference sequence). The J segment lost 1 base and the V segment lost 3 bases, leaving 4 bases of the junction unmatched. The CDR3 runs 15 residues. This CDR3 is CASSIPGQGTDTQYF. The DNA of the CDR3 is TGTGCCAGTAGTATCCCTGGACAGGGCACAGATACGCAGTATTTT.

The chain has TRBV5-1 and TRBJ1-1; unclear D gene. The CDR3 is 15 residues long. CDR1 is SGHRS and CDR2 is YFSETQ in the germline V gene. V was trimmed by 3 bases and J by 3 bases, leaving 15 bases between them. The chain's CDR3 is CASSSYTRKDTEAFF. Here the CDR3 DNA reads TGCGCCAGCAGCTCCTACACCCGAAAGGACACTGAAGCTTTCTTT.

The J gene is TRBJ2-3, the V gene TRBV10-1, with TRBD1 as a possible D gene (5 bases). Germline values: CDR1 WNHNN, CDR2 SYGVQD (reference sequence). This CDR3 has 13 residues. The germline V and J ends were trimmed by 4 bases and 6 bases, with 11 bases remaining between them. The CDR3 protein is CASSGRERDTQYF. The DNA for the CDR3 is TGCGCCAGCAGTGGCAGGGAACGGGATACGCAGTATTTT.

The chain uses TRBV5-4 and TRBJ2-3, with 13 positions matching TRBD2. Germline CDR1 and CDR2: SGHNT and YYREEE (reference sequence). The V and J ends lost 0 bases and 11 bases, in that order; junction bases with no gene match: 6. CDR3 length: 15 residues. The CDR3 bases are TGTGCCAGCAGCTTGGAACTAGCGGGAGGGCCGGGGCAGTATTTT. Protein: CASSLELAGGPGQYF. Full variable domain (missing parts from reference TRBV5-4 and TRBJ2-3): ETGVTQSPTHLIKTRGQQVTLRCSSQSGHNTVSWYQQALGQGPQFIFQYYREEENGRGNFPPRFSGLQFPNYSSELNVNALELDDSALYLCASSLELAGGPGQYFGPGTRLTVL.

The chain links TRBV6-5 to TRBJ2-7; the D is unclear. The germline CDR1 and CDR2 sequences are MNHEY and SVGAGI. This CDR3 contains 13 residues. Trimming pared 0 bases from V and 1 base from J, leaving 4 bases between. The CDR3 loop is CASSYSGSYEQYF. The CDR3, as DNA: TGTGCCAGCAGTTACTCAGGGTCCTACGAGCAGTACTTC.

This clone was picked up a small number of times. The V call is TRBV27, the J call TRBJ2-7; TRBD1 or TRBD2 may be the D gene (5 bases each). The CDR3 has 14 amino acids. V lost 5 bases and J lost 0, with 11 bases in between. Per the germline V gene, CDR1 is MNHEY and CDR2 is SMNVEV (reference sequence). CDR3 amino acids: CASSPWDGSYEQYF. Written as DNA, the CDR3 is TGTGCCAGCAGTCCGTGGGACGGCTCCTACGAGCAGTACTTC.

V and J are TRBV7-9 and TRBJ2-5, with 11 bases aligning to TRBD2. Germline CDR1 is SEHNR and CDR2 is FQNEAQ (reference sequence). The CDR3 contains 15 residues. V lost 5 bases to trimming and J lost 5 bases; unmatched junction nucleotides: 7. The CDR3 protein is CASSTIAGGQETQYF. The CDR3, as DNA: TGTGCCAGCAGCACTATAGCGGGGGGGCAGGAGACCCAGTACTTC.

The chain combines TRBV30 with TRBJ2-7, with D possibly TRBD1 on 6 matching bases. CDR1 is GTSNPN, CDR2 SVGIG, per germline (reference sequence). V was clipped by 4 bases and J by 4 bases, with 11 bases between them. This CDR3 spans 12 amino acids. The CDR3 bases are TGTGCCTGGAAGGCAGGGGTGTACGAGCAGTACTTC. Amino acid sequence: CAWKAGVYEQYF.

This clone was recorded only once. The chain couples TRBV12-5 to TRBJ2-7, with D uncertain. Germline V gene lookup returns CDR1 LGHNT and CDR2 FRNRAP. The CDR3 has 12 amino acids. V dropped 4 bases and J dropped 2 bases, with 6 bases sitting between them. The CDR3 here is CASGSTAYEQYF. The CDR3 DNA reads TGTGCTAGTGGTTCTACAGCCTACGAGCAGTACTTC.

J is TRBJ2-1 and V is TRBV10-3; 7 bases align to TRBD2. The length of the CDR3 is 15 residues. Germline-derived CDR1 and CDR2 are ENHRY and SYGVKD. V shed 6 bases and J 2 bases; nucleotides not matched to a gene: 7. CDR3 region: CAIRESGATYNEQFF. Here the CDR3 DNA reads TGTGCCATCAGGGAAAGCGGGGCAACCTACAATGAGCAGTTCTTC.

This CDR3 reads CSVEALAAEQFF. The DNA of the CDR3 is TGCAGCGTTGAGGCACTAGCGGCTGAGCAGTTCTTC. The chain links TRBV29-1 to TRBJ2-1, with 8 bases lining up with TRBD2. This CDR3 is 12 amino acids long. The V gene end was trimmed by 3 bases and the J gene end by 9 bases; junction bases not matched to a gene: 4. Looked up from germline, CDR1 is SQVTM and CDR2 is ANQGSEA.

The V gene is TRBV12-5, the J gene TRBJ1-2; 9 bases map to TRBD1. Germline V gene sequence: CDR1 LGHNT, CDR2 FRNRAP. The J segment lost 4 bases and the V segment lost 4 bases, leaving 10 bases of the junction unmatched. This CDR3 has 16 residues. The CDR3 here is CASGYTTGGVGYGYTF. As DNA, the CDR3 is TGTGCTAGTGGTTACACTACAGGGGGCGTAGGCTATGGCTACACCTTC.

Here the CDR3 reads CASSPKDSSGNTIYF. CDR3 DNA: TGTGCCAGCAGCCCCAAGGACAGCTCTGGAAACACCATATATTTT. This chain joins TRBV2 and TRBJ1-3, with D perhaps matching TRBD1 (6 bases). The ends were cut back, 6 bases at V and 0 bases at J, with 12 bases in the middle. The CDR3 covers 15 residues. Germline V gives CDR1 SNHLY, CDR2 FYNNEI.

J is TRBJ2-3 and V is TRBV19, with TRBD1 identical over 10 bases. The germline V gene encodes CDR1 LNHDA and CDR2 SQIVND (reference sequence). V shed 6 bases and J 4 bases; nucleotides not matched to a gene: 1. The CDR3 is 13 residues long. The CDR3 nucleotides are TGTGCCAGTAGGACAGGGGGCGCAGATACGCAGTATTTT. Translating it yields CASRTGGADTQYF.

The chain uses TRBV7-9 and TRBJ2-4; tentative D call: TRBD1 (8 bases). Germline CDR1 is SEHNR and CDR2 is FQNEAQ (reference sequence). The length of the CDR3 is 17 residues. Trimming cost V 5 bases and J 3 bases, with 20 bases left between them. The CDR3 sequence is CASSLVGGTGSKNIQYF. The CDR3 nucleotides are TGTGCCAGCAGCCTAGTGGGGGGGACAGGCAGCAAAAACATTCAGTACTTC.

This rearrangement joins TRBV4-1 to TRBJ2-3; D is unresolved. Germline CDR1 reads MGHRA; CDR2 reads YSYEKL. Trimming cost V 0 bases and J 2 bases, with 15 bases left between them. The CDR3 has 17 amino acids. The CDR3 DNA sequence: TGCGCCAGCAGCCAAGATTTCACTCCTCCCTTCACAGATACGCAGTATTTT. Protein sequence: CASSQDFTPPFTDTQYF.

Points on this clone: Other DNA variants within this sample encode the same CDR3. The chain recombines TRBV6-5 with TRBJ2-5; 9 positions agree with TRBD1. Germline trimming cut 0 bases from V and 3 bases from J; bases unmatched to any gene: 2. CDR3 length equals 15 residues. Looked up from germline, CDR1 is MNHEY and CDR2 is SVGAGI. The DNA for the CDR3 is TGTGCCAGCAGTTACTCCGGACAGGGGAAAGAGACCCAGTACTTC. Translating gives CASSYSGQGKETQYF.

The chain employs TRBV9 and TRBJ2-3; D might be TRBD1 (6 bases). CDR1 is SGDLS, CDR2 YYNGEE, per germline. This CDR3 region has 15 residues. V lost 4 bases and J 0 bases, leaving 12 bases between the germline ends. The CDR3 DNA is TGTGCCAGCAGCCGCGGACAGCCTAGCACAGATACGCAGTATTTT. This codes for CASSRGQPSTDTQYF.